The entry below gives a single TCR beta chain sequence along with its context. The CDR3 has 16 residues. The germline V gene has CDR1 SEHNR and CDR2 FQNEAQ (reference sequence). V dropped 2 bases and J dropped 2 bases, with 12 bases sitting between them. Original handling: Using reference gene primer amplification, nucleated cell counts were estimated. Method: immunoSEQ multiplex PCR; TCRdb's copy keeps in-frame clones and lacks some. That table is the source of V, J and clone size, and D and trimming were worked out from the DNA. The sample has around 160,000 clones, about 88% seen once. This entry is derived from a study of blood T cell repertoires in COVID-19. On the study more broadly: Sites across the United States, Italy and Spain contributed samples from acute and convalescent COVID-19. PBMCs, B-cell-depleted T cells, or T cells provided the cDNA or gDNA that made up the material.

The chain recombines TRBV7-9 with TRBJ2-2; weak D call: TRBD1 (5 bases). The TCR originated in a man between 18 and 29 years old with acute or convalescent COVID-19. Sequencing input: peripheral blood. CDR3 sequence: CASSLMAGSNTGELFF. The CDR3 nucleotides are TGTGCCAGCAGCTTAATGGCAGGGTCTAACACCGGGGAGCTGTTTTTT.